This entry features one TCR beta chain sequence. The protocol was immunoSEQ multiplex PCR, while the TCRdb copy is restricted to in-frame clones and leaves out a portion. The table shows about 150,000 clones, with roughly nine tenths occurring only once. The data were obtained in a study of T cell responses to AZD1222 COVID-19 vaccine. This CDR3 has 14 residues. Germline trimming cut 4 bases from V and 7 bases from J; bases unmatched to any gene: 7. The germline CDR1 and CDR2 sequences are SGHAT and FQDESV (reference sequence). This chain connects TRBV11-1 to TRBJ1-3; TRBD1 aligns across 7 bases. The source is an adult in good health. The sequenced sample was peripheral blood, obtained on day 0 of AZD1222 vaccination. CDR3: CASSSTGLYNTIYF. CDR3 nucleotides: TGTGCCAGCAGCTCGACAGGGTTGTACAACACCATATATTTT.